What follows describes a single T cell receptor beta chain. The germline gives CDR1 SGHRS, CDR2 YFSETQ. The length of the CDR3 is 15 residues. J gave up 2 bases and V 0 bases, and 2 bases lay outside the gene matches. Profiling relied on immunoSEQ multiplex PCR, and the TCRdb table lists in-frame clones only, not all of them. Altogether some 45,000 clones are present, 80% being singletons, with the ten largest covering about 20%. The record originates from a study of blood T cell repertoires in COVID-19. Study details: COVID-19 samples, acute and convalescent, were from the United States, Italy and Spain. The analysed material was cDNA or gDNA that came from T cells, B-cell-depleted T cells, or PBMCs.

Sequencing input: peripheral blood. This receptor was identified in a man in his 70s with acute or convalescent COVID-19. The chain couples TRBV5-1 to TRBJ2-5, with 9 nucleotides matching TRBD1. CDR3 sequence: CASSLGTGEQETQYF. The CDR3 bases are TGCGCCAGCAGCTTGGGGACAGGGGAACAAGAGACCCAGTACTTC.